The TCR beta chain under discussion was sequenced for a study of blood T cell repertoires in COVID-19. The wider study: Samples taken during acute and convalescent COVID-19 were collected in the United States, Italy and Spain. PBMCs, B-cell-depleted T cells, or T cells provided the cDNA or gDNA that made up the material.

As handled by the study authors: Amplifying reference gene primers gave estimates of nucleated cell counts. Assay used: immunoSEQ multiplex PCR; TCRdb lists only in-frame clones, some missing. The V and J calls and clone size were taken over from that table, and D and trimming were inferred from the DNA. The sample yields hundreds of thousands of clones, around 82% seen once. Trimming pared 2 bases from V and 8 bases from J, leaving 15 bases between. This CDR3 is 15 amino acids long. Looked up from germline, CDR1 is WSHSY and CDR2 is SAAADI. This chain connects TRBV10-2 to TRBJ1-4, with D possibly matching TRBD1 (6 bases). The origin of this receptor is a woman between 70 and 85 years old with acute or convalescent COVID-19. Sequencing was carried out using peripheral blood. The CDR3 here is CASSETHGRGEKLFF. The CDR3 coding sequence is TGCGCCAGCAGTGAGACTCACGGCAGGGGCGAAAAACTGTTTTTT.